This TCR beta chain was recovered during a study of shared clonotypes between healthy human individuals. The CDR3 spans 12 residues. Germline V gene sequence: CDR1 SGHTA, CDR2 FQGNSA. V gave up 5 bases and J gave up 3 bases, with 7 bases separating them. Genomic DNA from each subset was divided evenly over several immunoSEQ plates. The data were produced by immunoSEQ multiplex PCR, yet TCRdb's version contains in-frame clones alone and is incomplete. Here the sample spans 2,500,000 or so clones, approximately 92% being singletons. General observations from the study: When compared with the clonotypes that were shared by all four sorted-subset donors, the non-shared clonotypes turned out to have lower generation probabilities.

A word on this clone: The antigen remains unidentified.

The TCR comes from a man aged 18 to 29 in good health. V usage is TRBV7-2 and J usage is TRBJ1-2, with no clear D. The specimen was naive CD4+ T cells sorted from blood. Subset in this sample: CD45RA+ positively selected. The CDR3 nucleotides read TGTGCCAGCAGCCCAAAGGACTATGGCTACACCTTC. Translated: CASSPKDYGYTF.